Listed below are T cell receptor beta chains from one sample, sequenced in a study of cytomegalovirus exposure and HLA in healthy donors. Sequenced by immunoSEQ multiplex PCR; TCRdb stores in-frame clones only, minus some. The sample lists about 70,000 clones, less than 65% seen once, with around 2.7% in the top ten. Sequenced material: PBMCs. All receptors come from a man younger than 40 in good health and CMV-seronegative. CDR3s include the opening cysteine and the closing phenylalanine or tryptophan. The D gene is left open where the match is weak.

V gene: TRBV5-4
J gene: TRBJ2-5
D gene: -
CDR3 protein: CASSLSGFETQYF

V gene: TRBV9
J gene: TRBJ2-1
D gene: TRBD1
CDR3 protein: CASSVGTGGYNEQFF

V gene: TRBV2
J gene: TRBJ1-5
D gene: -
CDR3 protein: CASTGAWDQPQHF

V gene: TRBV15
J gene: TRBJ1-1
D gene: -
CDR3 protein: CATSRDPGVTEAFF

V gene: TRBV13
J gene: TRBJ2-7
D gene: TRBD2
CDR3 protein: CASSSGGLIYEQYF

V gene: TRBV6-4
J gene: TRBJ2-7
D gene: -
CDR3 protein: CASSPDRMSLEQYF

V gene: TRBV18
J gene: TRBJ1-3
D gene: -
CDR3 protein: CASSRQSSGNTIYF

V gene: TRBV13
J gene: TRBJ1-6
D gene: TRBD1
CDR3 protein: CASSLGQGARIQPLHF

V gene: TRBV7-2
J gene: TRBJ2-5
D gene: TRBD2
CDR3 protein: CASSPPQWTSGGETQYF

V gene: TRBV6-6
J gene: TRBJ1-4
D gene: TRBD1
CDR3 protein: CASRLDRVQEKLFF

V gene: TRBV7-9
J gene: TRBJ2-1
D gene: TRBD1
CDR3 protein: CASSFHRGPSYNEQFF

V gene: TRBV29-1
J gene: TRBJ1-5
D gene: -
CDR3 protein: CSVVVSGASNQPQHF

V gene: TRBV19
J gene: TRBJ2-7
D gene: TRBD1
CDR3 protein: CATDRGKGEQYF